This TCR beta chain was identified during a study of identifying expanded T cells in peripheral blood. CDR1 is LGHNA, CDR2 YNFKEQ, per germline. V lost 4 bases, J lost 3 bases, and 5 bases stayed unmatched. This CDR3 contains 17 residues. The assay was immunoSEQ multiplex PCR, and TCRdb's table has in-frame clones only and misses some. The sample lists about 85,000 clones; approximately 90% were seen once. V is TRBV4-2 and J is TRBJ2-3, with 15 bases that match TRBD2. This sequence was found in a person aged 18 to 70 in good health. Source material: blood. Here the CDR3 DNA reads TGTGCCAGCAGCCTGCGGACTAGCGGGGGGGCAACAGATACGCAGTATTTT. As protein: CASSLRTSGGATDTQYF.